A selection of T cell receptor beta chains follows, all from one sample in a study of blood T cell repertoires in COVID-19. Clones were sequenced by immunoSEQ multiplex PCR, and TCRdb holds only the in-frame ones, with some missing. This sample has some 150,000 clones, with 84% found just once. The sequencing input was peripheral blood. The source of these receptors is a human donor in a cohort sampled during active COVID-19. CDR3s include the opening cysteine and the closing phenylalanine or tryptophan. D genes are given only for firm matches. Rows give clone size only sometimes, using once, few, many, or a class for an expanded clone.

NA NA TRBJ2-7 TRBV7-2 TGTGCCAGCAGCTTGGTGACTAGGGAGCAGTACTTC CASSLVTREQYF
NA NA TRBJ1-5 TRBV5-1 TGCGCCAGCAGCTTGGCGCCGACGGGAACTAGCAATCAGCCCCAGCATTTT CASSLAPTGTSNQPQHF
TRBD2 once TRBJ2-1 TRBV19 TGTGCCAGTAGTACCCGGACTAGCGGGAGGCCGAGCTCCTACAATGAGCAGTTCTTC CASSTRTSGRPSSYNEQFF
TRBD1 NA TRBJ1-6 TRBV11-3 TGTGCCAGCAGCTTAGGACAGGGAGGTTCACCCCTCCACTTT CASSLGQGGSPLHF
TRBD1 NA TRBJ1-5 TRBV10-3 TGTGCCATCAGGCCACAGGGGAATCAGCCCCAGCATTTT CAIRPQGNQPQHF
NA NA TRBJ2-3 TRBV2 TGTGCCAGCACCCCGGGTCAAGGGGGAGATACGCAGTATTTT CASTPGQGGDTQYF
NA NA TRBJ1-1 TRBV4-3 TGCGCCAGCAGCCAAACGACCAGGGAAACTGAAGCTTTCTTT CASSQTTRETEAFF
TRBD2 NA TRBJ2-2 TRBV7-2 TGTGCCAGCAGCTCACCGGGACTAGGGTCCGGGGAGCTGTTTTTT CASSSPGLGSGELFF
NA NA TRBJ2-1 TRBV7-2 TGTGCCAGCAGCTTAAGCAGGGTTGACAATGAGCAGTTCTTC CASSLSRVDNEQFF
NA NA TRBJ2-7 TRBV4-1 TGCGCCAGCAGCCAAGATCCGGGGGACTACGAGCAGTACTTC CASSQDPGDYEQYF
NA NA TRBJ1-1 TRBV6-6 TGTGCCACCCTTCCTTCACTTCACACTGAAGCTTTCTTT CATLPSLHTEAFF
TRBD1 NA TRBJ2-7 TRBV11-2 TGTGCCAGCAGCTCTCTGAGCCGGGACAGAGACTACGAGCAGTACTTC CASSSLSRDRDYEQYF
NA NA TRBJ1-2 TRBV20-1 TGCAGTGCTAAAGTGGGCACTGGCTACACCTTC CSAKVGTGYTF
NA NA TRBJ1-5 TRBV4-2 TGTGCCAGCAGCCAAGAACCAGGAAACAATCAGCCCCAGCATTTT CASSQEPGNNQPQHF
TRBD2 NA TRBJ2-4 TRBV7-9 TGTGCCAGCAGCTTAGCCATAGCGGGAGGCATTCAGTACTTC CASSLAIAGGIQYF
NA NA TRBJ1-6 TRBV6-5 TGTGCCAGCGCTAGAGTGACGGAGGGCGGCTCACCCCTCCACTTT CASARVTEGGSPLHF
NA NA TRBJ1-4 TRBV1 TGCACCAGCAGCCAAGATTTTGGCAGGTTAACTAATGAAAAACTGTTTTTT CTSSQDFGRLTNEKLFF
NA once TRBJ1-1 TRBV29-1 TGCAGCGTTGAAGATGCGACAGGCGTGAACACTGAAGCTTTCTTT CSVEDATGVNTEAFF
TRBD1 NA TRBJ2-1 TRBV7-3 TGTGCCAGCAGCGATAGAGGACAGGGGTACAATGAGCAGTTCTTC CASSDRGQGYNEQFF
NA few TRBJ1-2 TRBV6-5 TGTGCCAGCACCTTGGGAGGGGCGGGCGATGGCTACACCTTC CASTLGGAGDGYTF
NA once TRBJ2-5 TRBV30 TGTGCCTGGAGGACGCCAGGGGAGACCCAGTACTTC CAWRTPGETQYF
TRBD1 NA TRBJ2-7 TRBV18 TGTGCCAGCTCAGGGACAGGGGGTTCCTACGAGCAGTACTTC CASSGTGGSYEQYF
TRBD1 NA TRBJ1-2 TRBV13 TGTGCCAGCAGCATCGGGACAGGGCAACCACCCGGTTATGGCTACACCTTC CASSIGTGQPPGYGYTF
NA many TRBJ2-7 TRBV11-2 TGTGCCAGCAAACCGTCGGGTGGAAGCTCCTACGAGCAGTACTTC CASKPSGGSSYEQYF
NA NA TRBJ1-5 TRBV7-2 TGTGCCAGCAGCCCAACTGACAGTCTCTATGTGCCCCAGCATTTT CASSPTDSLYVPQHF
TRBD1 NA TRBJ2-2 TRBV5-4 TGTGCCAGCAGCTTGAACAGGGGGACCGGGGAGCTGTTTTTT CASSLNRGTGELFF
TRBD2 NA TRBJ2-2 TRBV5-4 TGTGCCAGCAGCTCGGGAGGGATAACAAACACCGGGGAGCTGTTTTTT CASSSGGITNTGELFF
TRBD2 NA TRBJ2-3 TRBV5-1 TGCGCCAGCAGCTCATTCACTAGCGGGGGCACAGATACGCAGTATTTT CASSSFTSGGTDTQYF
TRBD2 NA TRBJ2-3 TRBV5-4 TGTGCCAGCAGCCTGGGACTAGCCGGGACAGATACGCAGTATTTT CASSLGLAGTDTQYF
NA NA TRBJ2-1 TRBV2 TGTGCCAGCAGTGAAGCGCGGGACAATGAGCAGTTCTTC CASSEARDNEQFF
NA NA TRBJ1-1 TRBV3-1/TRBV3-2 TGTGCCAGCAGCCAACAGGTTCTAAACACTGAAGCTTTCTTT CASSQQVLNTEAFF
TRBD1 NA TRBJ1-3 TRBV5-5 TGTGCCAGCAGCGGGACAGGGGAAAATAGAAACACCATATATTTT CASSGTGENRNTIYF
NA NA TRBJ1-3 TRBV5-4 TGTGCCAGCAGCTCAGGGCTCTCTGGAAACACCATATATTTT CASSSGLSGNTIYF
TRBD1 few TRBJ1-5 TRBV6-2/TRBV6-3 TGTGCCAGCAGTACACAGGGGATCTGGGATCAGCCCCAGCATTTT CASSTQGIWDQPQHF
NA NA TRBJ2-6 TRBV3-1/TRBV3-2 TGTGCCAGCAGCCAAAGGACTCTTTCAGGGGCCAACGTCCTGACTTTC CASSQRTLSGANVLTF
NA NA TRBJ2-2 TRBV18 TGTGCCACCTCGGGGGACAGCCGGAACACCGGGGAGCTGTTTTTT CATSGDSRNTGELFF
TRBD1 NA TRBJ1-4 TRBV19 TGTGCCAGTAGTCCTCTCGCTGGACAGGGCGATGAAAAACTGTTTTTT CASSPLAGQGDEKLFF
TRBD2 once TRBJ2-5 TRBV7-7 TGTGCTAGCAGCTTAGCCCCGGGGGGAACGCTGGAGACCCAGTACTTC CASSLAPGGTLETQYF
NA NA TRBJ1-2 TRBV5-4 TGTGCCAGCAGCTTAGAACCCGATACATCCCTCTATGGCTACACCTTC CASSLEPDTSLYGYTF
NA few TRBJ1-2 TRBV19 TGTGCCAGTAGCCAGAACTATGGCTACACCTTC CASSQNYGYTF
NA NA TRBJ1-1 TRBV7-2 TGTGCCAGCAGCCGACTATTGGACACTGAAGCTTTCTTT CASSRLLDTEAFF
TRBD1 NA TRBJ1-5 TRBV4-2 TGTGCCAGCAGCCAAAATACCCCTCGGACAGGGCGCAATCAGCCCCAGCATTTT CASSQNTPRTGRNQPQHF
NA NA TRBJ1-3 TRBV19 TGTGCCAGTAGGAGGACAGCTCGGAGCTCTGGAAACACCATATATTTT CASRRTARSSGNTIYF
NA NA TRBJ2-1 TRBV5-8 TGTGCCAGCAGCTTGGGGTCGAGTGGTGAGCAGTTCTTC CASSLGSSGEQFF
TRBD1 NA TRBJ2-2 TRBV6-1 TGTGCCAGCAGTGAATATGGGCAGGGGGTATACACCGGGGAGCTGTTTTTT CASSEYGQGVYTGELFF
NA NA TRBJ1-1 TRBV19 TGTGCCAGTAGTATAGTGGGGCAGACCACTGAAGCTTTCTTT CASSIVGQTTEAFF
NA NA TRBJ1-3 TRBV7-9 TGTGCCAGCAGCTTACTATCTCCAGGAAACACCATATATTTT CASSLLSPGNTIYF
TRBD2 NA TRBJ2-2 TRBV4-1 TGCGCCAGCAGCCAAGAAAGGAACGGGGGGGCCACCGGGGAGCTGTTTTTT CASSQERNGGATGELFF
NA NA TRBJ2-2 TRBV19 TGTGCCAGTAGTATCCAGGGATCCGGGGAGCTGTTTTTT CASSIQGSGELFF
NA NA TRBJ1-1 TRBV11-3 TGTGCCAGCAGCTTAGGAGATGAAGCTTTCTTT CASSLGDEAFF
TRBD1 many TRBJ1-2 TRBV5-1 TGCGCCAGCTCGGACAGGGGTTATGGCTACACCTTC CASSDRGYGYTF
NA NA TRBJ1-2 TRBV9 TGTGCCAGCAGCGTCGGGAGGGGTTATGGCTACACCTTC CASSVGRGYGYTF
TRBD2 NA TRBJ2-3 TRBV14 TGTGCCAGCAGCCAAGAGCGGGGGGCGCTTTTGAATACGCAGTATTTT CASSQERGALLNTQYF
TRBD1 NA TRBJ2-3 TRBV2 TGTGCCAGCAAGGACCGACAGGGGATAGATACGCAGTATTTT CASKDRQGIDTQYF
NA NA TRBJ2-5 TRBV19 TGTGCCAGTAGTGAGAGTTCCGAGACCCAGTACTTC CASSESSETQYF